The 20 T cell receptor beta chains given below trace back to one sample, sequenced in a study of blood T cell repertoires in COVID-19. Produced via immunoSEQ multiplex PCR; TCRdb's table is partial and in-frame only. This sample yields around 160,000 clones, of which approximately 80% are seen a single time; around 13% belongs to the top ten. What was sequenced was peripheral blood. These receptors all stem from a man in his fifties or sixties with active or convalescent COVID-19.

The CDR3 spells CASSSSLRGNGYTF. The CDR3 DNA follows: TGTGCCAGCAGTTCTTCCCTAAGGGGTAACGGCTACACCTTC. V usage is TRBV28 and J usage is TRBJ1-2; D is perhaps TRBD1 (5 bases). Germline-derived CDR1 and CDR2 are MDHEN and SYDVKM. V was clipped by 4 bases and J by 8 bases, with 17 bases between them. The CDR3 is made up of 14 amino acids.

The chain joins TRBV12-3 or TRBV12-4 to TRBJ1-1; 8 positions agree with TRBD1. This CDR3 has 13 amino acids. Trimming removed 5 bases from V and 5 bases from J; junction bases left unmatched: 4. CDR3 bases: TGTGCCAGCAGTAAACAGGGGGGTACTGAAGCTTTCTTT. It encodes CASSKQGGTEAFF.

This chain uses TRBV5-1 with TRBJ2-7; D gene unclear. Looked up from germline, CDR1 is SGHRS and CDR2 is YFSETQ. Between the trimmed V and J ends, which lost 0 bases and 2 bases, there was a span of 12 bases. The CDR3 runs to 15 residues. The CDR3 DNA reads TGCGCCAGCAGCTTGGGGCCAGGTCAAGCCTACGAGCAGTACTTC. Residues: CASSLGPGQAYEQYF.

V and J are TRBV30 and TRBJ1-5; D remains ambiguous. Germline CDR1 is GTSNPN and CDR2 is SVGIG (reference sequence). The CDR3 covers 14 residues. V was pared by 0 bases and J by 4 bases, with 10 bases between. CDR3 coding DNA: TGTGCCTGGAGTGTACCGGTCCCAAATCAGCCCCAGCATTTT. Its protein is CAWSVPVPNQPQHF. Combining the CDR3 with reference TRBV30 and TRBJ1-5 gives the whole variable domain SQTIHQWPATLVQPVGSPLSLECTVEGTSNPNLYWYRQAAGRGLQLLFYSVGIGQISSEVPQNLSASRPQDRQFILSSKKLLLSDSGFYLCAWSVPVPNQPQHFGDGTRLSIL.

CDR3 region: CASSLAGGPNIQYF. For the CDR3, the DNA is TGCGCCAGCAGCTTGGCGGGAGGGCCGAACATTCAGTACTTC. The chain has TRBV5-1 and TRBJ2-4; TRBD2 agrees at 8 bases. The germline V gene encodes CDR1 SGHRS and CDR2 YFSETQ. V dropped 0 bases and J dropped 7; count of bases not matched to a gene: 3. The CDR3 contains 14 residues.

V usage is TRBV5-1 and J usage is TRBJ1-6, with D perhaps TRBD1 (6 bases). Per the germline V gene, CDR1 is SGHRS and CDR2 is YFSETQ. V lost 4 bases, J lost 8 bases, and 16 bases lay in between. This CDR3 comprises 15 residues. The CDR3: CASSTTGTTDSPLHF. In nucleotides, the CDR3 is TGCGCCAGCAGCACCACAGGGACTACGGATTCACCCCTCCACTTT.

The genes are TRBV18 and TRBJ1-1; weak D call: TRBD1 (5 bases). The CDR3 is 14 residues long. V was clipped by 3 bases and J by 0 bases, with 8 bases between them. From germline, CDR1 is KGHSH and CDR2 LQKENI. The CDR3 DNA is TGTGCCAGCTCACCGACAGTTCTGAACACTGAAGCTTTCTTT. It yields the protein CASSPTVLNTEAFF.

The chain uses TRBV13 and TRBJ2-5; 12 bases are shared with TRBD2. CDR3 length: 16 residues. V was pared by 4 bases and J by 4 bases, with 7 bases of the junction left unmatched. Germline V gives CDR1 PRHDT, CDR2 FYEKMQ (reference sequence). The DNA of the CDR3 is TGTGCCAGCAGCTCCGTGACTAGCGGGAGAACAGAGACCCAGTACTTC. This sequence encodes CASSSVTSGRTETQYF.

The chain has TRBV5-1 and TRBJ2-3; 10 bases match TRBD1. Looked up from germline, CDR1 is SGHRS and CDR2 is YFSETQ. The CDR3 is 15 residues long. The trim removed 3 bases at V and 7 bases at J, leaving 8 bases unmatched. The CDR3 region is CASSSRQGAGNTQYF. In nucleotides, the CDR3 is TGCGCCAGCAGCTCGAGACAGGGGGCGGGAAATACGCAGTATTTT.

This chain uses TRBV14 with TRBJ2-2, with TRBD1 matching over 10 bases. From germline, CDR1 is SGHDN and CDR2 FVKESK. Trimming cost V 2 bases and J 0 bases; bases outside gene matches: 6. The CDR3 consists of 18 residues. The CDR3 DNA reads as TGTGCCAGCAGCCAACGCCGAGGACAGGGGGCGAACACCGGGGAGCTGTTTTTT. It translates to CASSQRRGQGANTGELFF.

The V gene is TRBV7-2, the J gene TRBJ2-7; D gene uncertain. Germline-derived CDR1 and CDR2 are SGHTA and FQGNSA. Between the trimmed V and J ends, which lost 5 bases and 3 bases, there was a span of 8 bases. The CDR3 totals 12 residues. CDR3 amino acids: CASSATYYEQYF. The CDR3 region has the DNA TGTGCCAGCAGCGCGACTTACTACGAGCAGTACTTC.

The table lists this clone with a few counts. V and J are TRBV19 and TRBJ1-1; TRBD1 matches at 10 bases. CDR3 length equals 20 residues. Germline lookup yields CDR1 LNHDA and CDR2 SQIVND (reference sequence). V lost 6 bases, J lost 3 bases, and 22 bases stayed unmatched. The CDR3 loop is CASRIDRGLVPNGFDTEAFF. CDR3 sequence (DNA): TGTGCCAGTAGGATTGACAGGGGGCTAGTACCCAATGGGTTTGACACTGAAGCTTTCTTT.

This clone was detected only a few times. The genes are TRBV7-2 and TRBJ1-5; no definite D call. The CDR3 runs 12 residues. Per the germline V gene, CDR1 is SGHTA and CDR2 is FQGNSA. Deletions cut 5 bases from V and 4 bases from J, with 6 bases between. CDR3 loop: CASSRGNQPQHF. The CDR3 DNA reads TGTGCCAGCAGCCGGGGTAATCAGCCCCAGCATTTT. Combining the CDR3 with reference TRBV7-2 and TRBJ1-5 gives the whole variable domain GAGVSQSPSNKVTEKGKDVELRCDPISGHTALYWYRQSLGQGLEFLIYFQGNSAPDKSGLPSDRFSAERTGGSVSTLTIQRTQQEDSAVYLCASSRGNQPQHFGDGTRLSIL.

The rearrangement links TRBV24-1 to TRBJ2-3, with TRBD2 matching 10 bases. CDR3 length: 16 residues. In germline, CDR1 is KGHDR, CDR2 SFDVKD. Trimming took 4 bases from V and 4 from J; bases not matched to a gene: 7. The CDR3 loop is CATSDLTSGSADTQYF. The CDR3 DNA sequence: TGTGCCACCAGTGACCTGACTAGCGGGTCTGCAGATACGCAGTATTTT.

The V and J genes are TRBV5-5 and TRBJ1-4; 9 bases fit TRBD1. The germline CDR1 and CDR2 sequences are SGHKS and YYEKEE (reference sequence). The V segment lost 4 bases and the J segment 6 bases; nucleotides outside the gene matches: 4. This CDR3 comprises 14 residues. CDR3 nucleotide sequence: TGTGCCAGCAGCCTCCGGGACAGGGATGAAAAACTGTTTTTT. Its protein product is CASSLRDRDEKLFF.

This chain uses TRBV10-3 with TRBJ2-7; maybe TRBD2 (6 bases). Germline-derived CDR1 and CDR2 are ENHRY and SYGVKD. The CDR3 has 14 amino acids. V lost 2 bases, J lost 5 bases, and 13 bases lay in between. CDR3 protein: CAISEPASDDEQYF. The CDR3 DNA sequence: TGTGCCATCAGTGAGCCAGCTAGCGATGACGAGCAGTACTTC.

The chain couples TRBV28 to TRBJ1-1, with 10 bases matching TRBD1. Per the germline V gene, CDR1 is MDHEN and CDR2 is SYDVKM. J gave up 11 bases and V 6 bases, and 6 bases lay outside the gene matches. The CDR3 is 12 amino acids. The DNA for the CDR3 is TGTGCCAGCAGAGGACAGGGGGTTCTGGCTTTCTTT. Translating gives CASRGQGVLAFF.

The genes are TRBV13 and TRBJ1-6, with D perhaps TRBD1 (5 bases). Germline loops: CDR1 PRHDT, CDR2 FYEKMQ (reference sequence). V lost 5 bases and J lost 8, with 13 bases in between. This CDR3 is built from 14 residues. CDR3 DNA sequence: TGTGCCAGCAGCATCGGGACTGGGGATTCACCCCTCCACTTT. This encodes CASSIGTGDSPLHF.

The chain combines TRBV7-9 with TRBJ2-1; D perhaps matches TRBD1 (6 bases). The length of the CDR3 is 16 residues. Germline V gene lookup returns CDR1 SEHNR and CDR2 FQNEAQ (reference sequence). Trimming took off 1 base at V and 2 bases at J, with 12 bases between the two ends. The CDR3 loop is CASSLVAGVTYNEQFF. CDR3 sequence (DNA): TGTGCCAGCAGCTTAGTGGCAGGGGTCACCTACAATGAGCAGTTCTTC. Using reference TRBV7-9 and TRBJ2-1 for the parts outside the CDR3, the full variable domain is DTGVSQNPRHKITKRGQNVTFRCDPISEHNRLYWYRQTLGQGPEFLTYFQNEAQLEKSRLLSDRFSAERPKGSFSTLEIQRTEQGDSAMYLCASSLVAGVTYNEQFFGPGTRLTVL.

This clone occurred many times. The chain is built from TRBV3-1 (or the pseudogene TRBV3-2) and TRBJ2-1; D remains ambiguous. The CDR3 has 13 amino acids. The V gene lost 3 bases and the J gene lost 10 bases, with 13 bases spanning the gap. Per germline, CDR1 LGHDT and CDR2 YNNKEL (reference sequence). CDR3 DNA: TGTGCCAGCAGCCAGACCTATCCCGGGGAGCAGTTCTTC. Its translation is CASSQTYPGEQFF.